This T cell receptor beta chain emerged from a study of T cell responses to AZD1222 COVID-19 vaccine. The study's findings and limits: Among spike-specific TCRs, nearly half reportedly target unmutated variant regions. The span of vaccine-associated CD4 TCRs extended across spike, with dominance at 160-218 and 743-854. It was only a handful of AZD1222 recipients who were seropositive at baseline.

Of note for this clone: The antigen is unknown.

The assay was immunoSEQ multiplex PCR, and TCRdb's table has in-frame clones only and misses some. Among around 140,000 clones, 75% to 95% were seen once, and the ten largest hold about 2.1%. Sequences were derived from peripheral blood, sampled 28 days after the second AZD1222 dose. This TCR was sampled from an adult who received the AZD1222 COVID-19 vaccine.

The CDR3 DNA reads as TGTGCCAGCAGCCAAGATCTTCGCGGACTCCATTCGAACACTGAAGCTTTCTTT. Protein: CASSQDLRGLHSNTEAFF. The rearrangement links TRBV3-1 (or the pseudogene TRBV3-2) to TRBJ1-1, with no clear D. With 0 bases removed from V and 1 base from J, the gap between germline ends came to 18 bases. The CDR3 covers 18 residues. The V gene's germline CDR1 is LGHDT and CDR2 YNNKEL (reference sequence).